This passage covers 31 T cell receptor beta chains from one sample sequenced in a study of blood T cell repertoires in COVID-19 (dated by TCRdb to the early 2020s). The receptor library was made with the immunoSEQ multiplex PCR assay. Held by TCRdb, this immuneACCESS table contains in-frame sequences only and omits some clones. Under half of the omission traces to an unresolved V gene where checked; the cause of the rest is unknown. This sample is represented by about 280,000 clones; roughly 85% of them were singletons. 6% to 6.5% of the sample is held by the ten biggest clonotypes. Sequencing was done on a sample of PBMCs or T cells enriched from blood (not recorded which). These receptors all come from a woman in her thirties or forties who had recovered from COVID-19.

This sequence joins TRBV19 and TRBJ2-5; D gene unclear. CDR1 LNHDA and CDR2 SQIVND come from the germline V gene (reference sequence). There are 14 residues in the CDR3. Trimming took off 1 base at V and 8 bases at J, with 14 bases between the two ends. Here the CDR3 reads CASSIGRSHETQYF. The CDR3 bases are TGTGCCAGTAGTATAGGGCGGTCGCACGAAACCCAGTACTTC.

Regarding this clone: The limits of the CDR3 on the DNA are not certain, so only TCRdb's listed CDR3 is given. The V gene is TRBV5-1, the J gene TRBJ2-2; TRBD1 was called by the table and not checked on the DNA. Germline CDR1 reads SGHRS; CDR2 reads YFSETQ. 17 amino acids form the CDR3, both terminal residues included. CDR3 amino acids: CASSLEGQPQVTGSCFF.

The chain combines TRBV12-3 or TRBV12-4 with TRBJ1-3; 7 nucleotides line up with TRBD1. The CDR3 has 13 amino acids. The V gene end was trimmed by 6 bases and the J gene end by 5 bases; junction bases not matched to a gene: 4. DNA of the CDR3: TGTGCCAGCAGCGAGACAGGGCGAAACACCATATATTTT. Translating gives CASSETGRNTIYF.

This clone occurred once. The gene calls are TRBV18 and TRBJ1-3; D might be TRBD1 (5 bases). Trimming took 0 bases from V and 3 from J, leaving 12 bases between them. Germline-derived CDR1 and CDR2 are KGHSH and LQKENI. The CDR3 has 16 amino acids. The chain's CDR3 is CASSPPGANFGNTIYF. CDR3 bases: TGTGCCAGCTCACCACCTGGGGCAAACTTTGGAAACACCATATATTTT.

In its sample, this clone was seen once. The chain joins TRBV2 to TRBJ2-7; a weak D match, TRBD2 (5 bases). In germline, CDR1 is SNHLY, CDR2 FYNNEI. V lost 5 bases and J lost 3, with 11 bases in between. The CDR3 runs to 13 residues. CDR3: CASSLRGNYEQYF. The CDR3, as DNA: TGTGCCAGCAGTCTCCGGGGTAACTACGAGCAGTACTTC.

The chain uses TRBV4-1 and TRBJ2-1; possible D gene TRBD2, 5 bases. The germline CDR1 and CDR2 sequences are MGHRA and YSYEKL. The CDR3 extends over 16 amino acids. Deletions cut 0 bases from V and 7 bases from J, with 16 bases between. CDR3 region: CASSQDRSGSVNEQFF. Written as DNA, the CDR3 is TGCGCCAGCAGCCAAGATAGAAGCGGTTCGGTGAATGAGCAGTTCTTC.

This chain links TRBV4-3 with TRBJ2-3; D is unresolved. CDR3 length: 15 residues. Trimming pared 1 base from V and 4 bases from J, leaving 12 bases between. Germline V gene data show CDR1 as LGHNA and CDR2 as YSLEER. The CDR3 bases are TGCGCCAGCAGCCAAGCAACCCCCCGGGCAGATACGCAGTATTTT. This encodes CASSQATPRADTQYF.

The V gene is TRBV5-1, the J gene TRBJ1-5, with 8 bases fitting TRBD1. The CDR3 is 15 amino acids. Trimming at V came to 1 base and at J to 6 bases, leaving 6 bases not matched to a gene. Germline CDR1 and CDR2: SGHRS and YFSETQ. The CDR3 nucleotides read TGCGCCAGCAGCTTGATCGCAGGGGGCGGTCAGCCCCAGCATTTT. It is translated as CASSLIAGGGQPQHF.

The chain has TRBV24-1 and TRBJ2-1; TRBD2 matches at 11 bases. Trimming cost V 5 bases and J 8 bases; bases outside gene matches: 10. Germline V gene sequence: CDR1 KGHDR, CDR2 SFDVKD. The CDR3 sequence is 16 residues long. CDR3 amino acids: CATSGSLAGGPHEQFF. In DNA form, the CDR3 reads TGTGCCACCAGTGGCTCGTTAGCGGGAGGGCCCCATGAGCAGTTCTTC.

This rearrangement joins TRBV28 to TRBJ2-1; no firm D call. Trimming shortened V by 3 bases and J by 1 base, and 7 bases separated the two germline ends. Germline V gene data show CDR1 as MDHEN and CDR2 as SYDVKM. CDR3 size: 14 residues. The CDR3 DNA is TGTGCCAGCAGTTTTCTCGGGTCCTACAATGAGCAGTTCTTC. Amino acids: CASSFLGSYNEQFF. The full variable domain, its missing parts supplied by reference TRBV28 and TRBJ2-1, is DVKVTQSSRYLVKRTGEKVFLECVQDMDHENMFWYRQDPGLGLRLIYFSYDVKMKEKGDIPEGYSVSREKKERFSLILESASTNQTSMYLCASSFLGSYNEQFFGPGTRLTVL.

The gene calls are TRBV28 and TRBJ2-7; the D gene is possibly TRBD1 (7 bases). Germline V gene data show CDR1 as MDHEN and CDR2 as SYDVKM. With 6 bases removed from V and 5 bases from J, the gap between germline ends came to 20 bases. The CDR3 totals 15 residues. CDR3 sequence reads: CASSPPGGGDHEQYF. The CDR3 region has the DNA TGTGCCAGCAGCCCCCCCGGAGGGGGCGACCACGAGCAGTACTTC.

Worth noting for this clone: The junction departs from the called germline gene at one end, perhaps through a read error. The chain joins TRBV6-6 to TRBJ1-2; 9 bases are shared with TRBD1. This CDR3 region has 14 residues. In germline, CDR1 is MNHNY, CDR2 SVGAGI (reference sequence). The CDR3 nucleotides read TGTGCCACCCAGGAACAGGGGGCTAATTATGGCTACACCTTC. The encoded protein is CATQEQGANYGYTF.

CDR3: CASSFRQGREKLFF. As DNA, the CDR3 is TGTGCCAGCAGTTTTAGACAGGGTAGGGAAAAACTGTTTTTT. The chain links TRBV28 to TRBJ1-4; 7 nucleotides line up with TRBD1. Germline lookup yields CDR1 MDHEN and CDR2 SYDVKM. This CDR3 comprises 14 residues. V lost 3 bases and J lost 8; bases outside the gene matches: 6. The full variable domain, its missing parts supplied by reference TRBV28 and TRBJ1-4, is DVKVTQSSRYLVKRTGEKVFLECVQDMDHENMFWYRQDPGLGLRLIYFSYDVKMKEKGDIPEGYSVSREKKERFSLILESASTNQTSMYLCASSFRQGREKLFFGSGTQLSVL.

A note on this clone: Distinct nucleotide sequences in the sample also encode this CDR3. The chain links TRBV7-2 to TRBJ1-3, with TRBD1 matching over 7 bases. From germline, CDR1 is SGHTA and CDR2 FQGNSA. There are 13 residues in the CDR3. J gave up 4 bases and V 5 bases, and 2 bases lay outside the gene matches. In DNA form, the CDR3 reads TGTGCCAGCAGCCTAGGGGGCGGAAACACCATATATTTT. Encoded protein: CASSLGGGNTIYF.

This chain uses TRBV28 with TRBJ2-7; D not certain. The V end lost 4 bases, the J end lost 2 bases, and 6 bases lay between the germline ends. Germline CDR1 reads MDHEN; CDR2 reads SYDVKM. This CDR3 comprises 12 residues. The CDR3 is CASSSLPYEQYF. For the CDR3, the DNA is TGTGCCAGCAGTTCCCTCCCCTACGAGCAGTACTTC. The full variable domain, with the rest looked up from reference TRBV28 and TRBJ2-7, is DVKVTQSSRYLVKRTGEKVFLECVQDMDHENMFWYRQDPGLGLRLIYFSYDVKMKEKGDIPEGYSVSREKKERFSLILESASTNQTSMYLCASSSLPYEQYFGPGTRLTVT.

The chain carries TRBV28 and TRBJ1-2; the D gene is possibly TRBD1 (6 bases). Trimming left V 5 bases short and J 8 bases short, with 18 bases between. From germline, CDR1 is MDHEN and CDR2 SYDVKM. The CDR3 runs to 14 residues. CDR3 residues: CASSLGTDSRGYTF. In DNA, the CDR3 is TGTGCCAGCAGTCTGGGCACGGACAGTCGCGGCTACACCTTC.

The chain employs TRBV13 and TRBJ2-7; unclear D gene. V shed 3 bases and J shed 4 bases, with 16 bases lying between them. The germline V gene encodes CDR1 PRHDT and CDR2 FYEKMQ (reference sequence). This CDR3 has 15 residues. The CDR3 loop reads CASSFPRPVFYEQYF. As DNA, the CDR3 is TGTGCCAGCAGCTTCCCCCGCCCAGTCTTTTACGAGCAGTACTTC.

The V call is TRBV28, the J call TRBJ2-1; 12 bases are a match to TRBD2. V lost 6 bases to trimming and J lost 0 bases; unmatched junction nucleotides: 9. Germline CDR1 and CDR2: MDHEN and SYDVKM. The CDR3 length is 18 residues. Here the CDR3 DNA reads TGTGCCAGCAGCGACCTAGCGGGAGGGCCGGGCTCCTACAATGAGCAGTTCTTC. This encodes CASSDLAGGPGSYNEQFF.

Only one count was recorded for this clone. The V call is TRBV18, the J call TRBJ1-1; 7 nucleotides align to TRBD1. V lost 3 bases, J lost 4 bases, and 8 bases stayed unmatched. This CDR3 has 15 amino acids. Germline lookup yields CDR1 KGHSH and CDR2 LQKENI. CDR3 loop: CASSPLGQTLTEAFF. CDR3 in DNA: TGTGCCAGCTCACCTTTGGGACAGACCCTCACTGAAGCTTTCTTT.

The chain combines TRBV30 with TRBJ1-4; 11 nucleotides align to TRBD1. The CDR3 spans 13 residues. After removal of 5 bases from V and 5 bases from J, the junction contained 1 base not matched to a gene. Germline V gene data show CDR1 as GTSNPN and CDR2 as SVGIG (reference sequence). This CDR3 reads CAWGDRGNEKLFF. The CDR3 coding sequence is TGTGCCTGGGGGGACAGGGGGAATGAAAAACTGTTTTTT.

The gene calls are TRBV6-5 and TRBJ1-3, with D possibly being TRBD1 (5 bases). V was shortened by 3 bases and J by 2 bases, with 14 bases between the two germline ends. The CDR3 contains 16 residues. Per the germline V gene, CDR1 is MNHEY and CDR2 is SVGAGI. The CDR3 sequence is CASSYAPAGPGNTIYF. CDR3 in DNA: TGTGCCAGCAGTTATGCCCCCGCAGGGCCTGGAAACACCATATATTTT.

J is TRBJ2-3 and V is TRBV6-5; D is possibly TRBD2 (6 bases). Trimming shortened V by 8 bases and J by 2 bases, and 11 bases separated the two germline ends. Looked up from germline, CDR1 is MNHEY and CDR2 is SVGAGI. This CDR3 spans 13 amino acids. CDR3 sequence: CASLTDYTDTQYF. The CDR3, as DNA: TGTGCCAGCCTAACGGACTACACAGATACGCAGTATTTT.

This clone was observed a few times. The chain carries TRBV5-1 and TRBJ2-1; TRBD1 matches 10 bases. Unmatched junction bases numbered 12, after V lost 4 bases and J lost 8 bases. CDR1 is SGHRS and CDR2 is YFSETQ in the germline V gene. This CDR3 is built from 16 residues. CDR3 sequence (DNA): TGCGCCAGCAGCGTCCTGACAGGGGGCTTCTCGTATGAGCAGTTCTTC. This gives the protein CASSVLTGGFSYEQFF.

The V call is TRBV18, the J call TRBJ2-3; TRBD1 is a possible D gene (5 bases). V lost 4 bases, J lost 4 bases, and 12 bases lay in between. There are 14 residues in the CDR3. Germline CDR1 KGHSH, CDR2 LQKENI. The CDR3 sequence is CASSLDQGSDTQYF. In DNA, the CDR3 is TGTGCCAGCTCACTCGACCAGGGCTCAGATACGCAGTATTTT.

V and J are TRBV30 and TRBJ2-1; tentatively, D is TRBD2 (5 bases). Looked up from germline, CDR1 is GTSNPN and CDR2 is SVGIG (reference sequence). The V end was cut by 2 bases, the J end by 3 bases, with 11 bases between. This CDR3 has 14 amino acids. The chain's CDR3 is CAWSIERHYNEQFF. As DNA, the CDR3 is TGTGCCTGGAGTATCGAGCGGCACTACAATGAGCAGTTCTTC.

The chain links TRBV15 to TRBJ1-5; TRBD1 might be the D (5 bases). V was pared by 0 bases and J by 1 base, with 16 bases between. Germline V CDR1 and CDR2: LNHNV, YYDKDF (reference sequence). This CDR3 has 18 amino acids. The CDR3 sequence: CATSRDQAIRGSNQPQHF. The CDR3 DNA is TGTGCCACCAGCAGAGATCAGGCCATCCGGGGGAGCAATCAGCCCCAGCATTTT. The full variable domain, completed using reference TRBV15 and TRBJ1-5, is DAMVIQNPRYQVTQFGKPVTLSCSQTLNHNVMYWYQQKSSQAPKLLFHYYDKDFNNEADTPDNFQSRRPNTSFCFLDIRSPGLGDTAMYLCATSRDQAIRGSNQPQHFGDGTRLSIL.

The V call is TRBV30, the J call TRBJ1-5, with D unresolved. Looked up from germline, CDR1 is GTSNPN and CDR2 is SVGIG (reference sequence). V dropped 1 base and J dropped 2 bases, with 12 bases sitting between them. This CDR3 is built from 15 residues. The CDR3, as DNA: TGTGCCTGGAGTGCGCCGGGGAGGGGCAATCAGCCCCAGCATTTT. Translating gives CAWSAPGRGNQPQHF.

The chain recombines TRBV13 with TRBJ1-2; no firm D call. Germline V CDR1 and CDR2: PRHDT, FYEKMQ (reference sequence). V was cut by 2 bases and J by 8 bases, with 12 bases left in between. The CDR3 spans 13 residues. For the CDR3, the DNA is TGTGCCAGCAGCTTACGTTTCGGGGAAGGCTACACCTTC. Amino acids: CASSLRFGEGYTF.

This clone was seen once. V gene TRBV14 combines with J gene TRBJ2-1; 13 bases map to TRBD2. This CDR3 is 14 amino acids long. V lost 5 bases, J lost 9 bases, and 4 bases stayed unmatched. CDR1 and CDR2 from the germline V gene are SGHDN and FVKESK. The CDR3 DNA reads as TGTGCCAGCAGCGCGACTAGCGGGAGGTTTGAGCAGTTCTTC. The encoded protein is CASSATSGRFEQFF.

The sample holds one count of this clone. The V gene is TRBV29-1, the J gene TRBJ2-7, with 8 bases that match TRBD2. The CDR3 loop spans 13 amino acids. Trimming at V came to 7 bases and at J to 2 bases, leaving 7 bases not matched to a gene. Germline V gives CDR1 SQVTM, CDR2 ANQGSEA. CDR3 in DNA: TGCAGCGCCCTGGGGACTAGAGCCTACGAGCAGTACTTC. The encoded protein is CSALGTRAYEQYF.

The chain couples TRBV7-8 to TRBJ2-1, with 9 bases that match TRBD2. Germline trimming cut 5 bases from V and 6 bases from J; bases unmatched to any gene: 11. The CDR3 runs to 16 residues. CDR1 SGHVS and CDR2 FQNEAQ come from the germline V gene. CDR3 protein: CASSPEVTSGPNEQFF. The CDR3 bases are TGTGCCAGCAGCCCAGAGGTAACTAGCGGGCCCAATGAGCAGTTCTTC.